These T cell receptor beta chains were read from a single sample in a study of T cells after yellow fever vaccination. TCRdb ran MiXCR on the 5' RACE reads and lists one entry per CDR3 protein. The sample consists of 200,000 to 300,000 distinct CDR3 sequences, about 7% of them appearing once. This specimen was CD4+ T cells sorted from PBMCs, taken 15 days after the yellow fever booster vaccination. Source of these receptors: a man aged 30 to 39 who received the YFV17D yellow fever vaccine. Both conserved end residues are part of each CDR3. A D gene is named only where the DNA matches it firmly. Size values are once, few and many counts, or a class for expanded clones, and some rows have none.

few	-	TRBJ2-5	TRBV7-2	CASSQALKATQYF	TGTGCCAGCAGCCAAGCTCTAAAGGCGACCCAGTACTTC
few	-	TRBJ2-7	TRBV5-1	CASSPPGQTYEQYF	TGCGCCAGCAGCCCTCCGGGACAAACGTACGAGCAGTACTTC
few	-	TRBJ2-5	TRBV5-6	CASSFRNSLSDQETQYF	TGTGCCAGCAGCTTCCGGAACAGTCTGTCGGATCAAGAGACCCAGTACTTC
few	-	TRBJ2-5	TRBV11-2	CASSPGGRAYQETQYF	TGTGCCAGCAGCCCCGGGGGCCGCGCATACCAAGAGACCCAGTACTTC
many	TRBD1	TRBJ1-2	TRBV6-5	CASTRTGYGYTF	TGTGCCAGCACCCGGACAGGCTATGGCTACACCTTC
few	-	TRBJ2-2	TRBV12-3/TRBV12-4	CASSPGGGSAGELFF	TGTGCCAGCAGCCCAGGGGGAGGGAGCGCCGGGGAGCTGTTTTTT
many	TRBD1	TRBJ2-1	TRBV29-1	CSGRQGQLVNEQFF	TGCAGCGGTAGACAGGGGCAGTTAGTTAATGAGCAGTTCTTC
few	-	TRBJ2-3	TRBV10-1	CASSEGGPGDTQYF	TGCGCCAGCAGTGAAGGAGGACCAGGGGATACGCAGTATTTT
few	-	TRBJ1-1	TRBV20-1	CSLPGRGNTEAFF	TGCAGTCTACCGGGACGCGGGAACACTGAAGCTTTCTTT
-	-	TRBJ1-5	TRBV5-1	CASSLGAGNQPQHF	TGCGCCAGCAGCTTGGGGGCGGGCAATCAGCCCCAGCATTTT
many	TRBD2	TRBJ2-1	TRBV2	CASSETGGPGNEQFF	TGTGCCAGCAGTGAAACGGGAGGGCCTGGCAATGAGCAGTTCTTC
few	TRBD1	TRBJ1-4	TRBV20-1	CSATDRGQGEKLFF	TGCAGTGCCACCGACAGGGGGCAAGGTGAAAAACTGTTTTTT
few	TRBD1	TRBJ2-3	TRBV28	CASSLQTGAADTQYF	TGTGCCAGCAGCCTCCAGACAGGGGCGGCAGATACGCAGTATTTT
few	-	TRBJ2-1	TRBV5-1	CASSPLAGSVNEQFF	TGCGCCAGCAGCCCGTTGGCGGGATCGGTTAATGAGCAGTTCTTC
few	-	TRBJ2-7	TRBV6-6	CASSFNDYEQYF	TGTGCCAGCAGTTTTAACGATTACGAGCAGTACTTC
few	-	TRBJ2-1	TRBV7-2	CASSLQYNEQFF	TGTGCCAGCAGCTTACAATACAATGAGCAGTTCTTC
few	TRBD2	TRBJ2-4	TRBV7-2	CASSPGTSGVDIQYF	TGTGCCAGCAGCCCCGGGACTAGCGGGGTTGACATTCAGTACTTC
few	-	TRBJ2-5	TRBV24-1	CATSDSTSFQETQYF	TGTGCCACCAGTGATTCGACCAGCTTCCAAGAGACCCAGTACTTC
-	TRBD1	TRBJ2-6	TRBV7-9	CAPGQGTFRSGANVLTF	TGTGCACCCGGACAGGGCACCTTTCGCTCTGGGGCCAACGTCCTGACTTTC
-	-	TRBJ2-3	TRBV5-1	CASSLQPSSTDTQYF	TGCGCCAGCAGCTTGCAACCCTCTAGCACAGATACGCAGTATTTT
-	-	TRBJ2-6	TRBV4-3	CASSQDGVAGANVLTF	TGCGCCAGCAGCCAAGATGGGGTGGCAGGGGCCAACGTCCTGACTTTC
-	-	TRBJ1-4	TRBV20-1	CSSKLVEINEKLFF	TGCAGTTCAAAACTGGTGGAGATTAATGAAAAACTGTTTTTT
many	TRBD2	TRBJ2-2	TRBV10-3	CAISESRGGTGELFF	TGTGCCATCAGTGAGAGCCGGGGGGGAACCGGGGAGCTGTTTTTT
many	TRBD1	TRBJ1-2	TRBV12-3/TRBV12-4	CASSLVSQGASGYTF	TGTGCCAGCAGTTTAGTATCCCAGGGGGCGAGTGGCTACACCTTC
-	-	TRBJ1-6	TRBV20-1	CSARVHLQGENSPLHF	TGCAGTGCTAGAGTCCACCTACAGGGAGAGAATTCACCCCTCCACTTT
many	-	TRBJ2-5	TRBV11-3	CASSFRGSQETQYF	TGTGCCAGCAGCTTCAGGGGAAGCCAAGAGACCCAGTACTTC
-	TRBD1	TRBJ1-5	TRBV6-1	CASSGPTGRSNQPQHF	TGTGCCAGCAGTGGTCCGACAGGGAGAAGCAATCAGCCCCAGCATTTT
-	-	TRBJ2-1	TRBV7-3	CASRPSYDRYNEQFF	TGTGCCAGCAGACCCTCCTACGACCGGTACAATGAGCAGTTCTTC
-	TRBD2	TRBJ2-1	TRBV5-4	CASSLGPGGPGNEQFF	TGTGCCAGCAGCTTGGGTCCGGGAGGGCCGGGAAATGAGCAGTTCTTC
-	-	TRBJ1-2	TRBV29-1	CSVGNPGGYTF	TGCAGCGTTGGTAATCCTGGTGGCTACACCTTC
few	TRBD2	TRBJ2-7	TRBV5-1	CASSTGLAGAYEQYF	TGCGCCAGCAGCACGGGACTAGCGGGAGCATACGAGCAGTACTTC
many	TRBD2	TRBJ2-4	TRBV20-1	CSASPGLAGGGNIQYF	TGCAGTGCTAGTCCGGGACTAGCGGGAGGCGGAAACATTCAGTACTTC
-	TRBD2	TRBJ2-7	TRBV20-1	CSARTGTGLVNYEQYF	TGCAGTGCGAGGACCGGCACGGGACTAGTTAACTACGAGCAGTACTTC
few	-	TRBJ2-7	TRBV6-5	CASSYSSTHSYEQYF	TGTGCCAGCAGTTACTCGTCGACCCACTCCTACGAGCAGTACTTC
few	-	TRBJ1-1	TRBV7-9	CAIGTEAFF	TGTGCCATCGGTACTGAAGCTTTCTTT
many	-	TRBJ2-5	TRBV7-9	CASSAGNRRVQETQYF	TGTGCCAGCAGCGCGGGCAATAGGCGAGTACAAGAGACCCAGTACTTC
-	-	TRBJ2-1	TRBV10-3	CAIASVSSYNEQFF	TGTGCCATCGCGAGCGTGAGCTCCTACAATGAGCAGTTCTTC
few	-	TRBJ2-1	TRBV20-1	CSAWGPQGNEQFF	TGCAGTGCTTGGGGGCCCCAGGGCAATGAGCAGTTCTTC
-	TRBD1	TRBJ1-2	TRBV6-5	CASKKGQGRTYTF	TGTGCCAGCAAAAAAGGACAGGGCCGTACCTACACCTTC
-	TRBD2	TRBJ2-3	TRBV5-1	CASSSGLASRADTQYF	TGCGCCAGCAGCTCGGGACTAGCGAGTCGGGCAGATACGCAGTATTTT
few	-	TRBJ1-2	TRBV18	CASSPVQGIKNYGYTF	TGTGCCAGCTCACCGGTCCAGGGTATCAAGAACTATGGCTACACCTTC
-	-	TRBJ1-2	TRBV7-2	CASSLTTSDGYTF	TGTGCCAGCAGCCTGACTACTTCCGATGGCTACACCTTC
few	-	TRBJ1-6	TRBV20-1	CSARYGSSYNSPLHF	TGCAGTGCACGGTACGGAAGCTCCTATAATTCACCCCTCCACTTT